This entry is about one TCR beta chain. Method: immunoSEQ multiplex PCR; TCRdb's copy keeps in-frame clones and lacks some. The sample shows some 95,000 clones, approximately 92% of them seen only once. This entry comes from a study of control samples from healthy donors and cancer patients. CDR1 LGHNT and CDR2 FRNRAP come from the germline V gene. Between the trimmed V and J ends, which lost 5 bases and 13 bases, there was a span of 21 bases. CDR3 length: 14 residues. This clonotype was sampled from a human donor in good health. The donor label of this sample is uncertain. The sample was blood. This chain joins TRBV12-5 and TRBJ2-1; D uncertain. The CDR3 here is CASGTRPQPYTQFF. The CDR3 DNA reads as TGTGCTAGTGGTACCCGACCCCAGCCATACACACAGTTCTTC.